A selection of T cell receptor beta chains follows, all from one sample in a study of beta chain features in type 1 diabetes. Assay: immunoSEQ multiplex PCR; the TCRdb copy retains only in-frame clones and omits some. The sample lists 300,000 to 350,000 clones; over 7% were seen once. The sample consisted of central memory CD4+ T cells from blood. These receptors all come from a young man with type 1 diabetes. The CDR3 runs from the conserved cysteine through the conserved F or W. The D gene is left open where the match is weak. Some rows mark clone size as missing; the rest say once, few, many or name a class of expanded clone.

clone_size d_call v_call cdr3_aa
- TRBD2 TRBV4-3 CASSVNSGHTQYF
- TRBD2 TRBV7-9 CASSLVLSAGAHQYF
- - TRBV6-6 CASSYKAMNTEAFF
- - TRBV7-9 CASSFRGGYTF
few - TRBV6-5 CASSYSNTGGQGYTF
- - TRBV7-9 CASSLAGTPSTDTQYF
- TRBD2 TRBV7-2 CASSFDPLSRGGTDTQYF
- TRBD2 TRBV9 CASSVEDSLRGGQENEQFF
many - TRBV9 CASSVQIDPGRRDTQYF
- - TRBV28 CASSSTGQRTEAFF
few TRBD1 TRBV18 CASSPPKGTGGQRNTIYF
- TRBD2 TRBV14 CASSRDYYNEQFF
- TRBD1 TRBV27 CASSPYYRGYNQPQHF
once TRBD1 TRBV6-5 CASSFDRGQDTGELFF
- TRBD1 TRBV20-1 CSAGGQGGAFF
many - TRBV7-9 CASDRDGREMSYTF
few TRBD1 TRBV29-1 CSGKRTGPGTQYF
few - TRBV28 CASSLAGALNEKLFF
few - TRBV25-1 CASRGHSTDTQYF
few - TRBV5-1 CASSLGQRDSPLHF
few - TRBV18 CACSQDRDSLEQYF
- TRBD1 TRBV27 CASSFSGTVTGELFF
- TRBD1 TRBV10-3 CAISDPDRDHGYTF
- - TRBV29-1 CSVGVGAGTGELFF
many TRBD2 TRBV28 CASSLTSGTDTQYF
- TRBD1 TRBV5-1 CASSMGQLSTDTQYF
- - TRBV6-4 CASMTGAYEQYF
few - TRBV4-3 CASSHSHIPKNIQYF
few - TRBV7-2 CASSFTPFTGELFF
- - TRBV7-2 CASSAGQNNDEKLFF
- TRBD1 TRBV7-9 CASSRGTGAADTQYF
- - TRBV5-1 CASSSLGPANTGELFF